What follows are 27 T cell receptor beta chains derived from one specimen sequenced in a study of regulatory T cells in long-lasting Graves disease. Libraries of TCR beta came from iRepertoire HTBI primers plus Arm-PCR of CDR3 regions. TCRdb processed the multiplex PCR reads anew with MiXCR; each CDR3 protein has one entry. The sample holds approximately 360,000 distinct CDR3 sequences, 12% seen once. Time point noted: newly diagnosed GD, antithyroid drugs for less than 3 months. With RNA extracted from PBMCs as input, the TCR library was made. Another study also made use of these data, one on T cells in Graves' hyperthyroidism and ophthalmopathy.

The sequencing used peripheral blood mononuclear cells (PBMCs), collected at new diagnosis, from a patient treated with antithyroid drugs. Source of these receptors: a woman under 30 with Graves disease.

About this clonotype: This could be a read error, since a much larger clone is one nucleotide away. The chain employs TRBV6-5 and TRBJ2-2; D unclear. V lost 2 bases to trimming and J lost 7 bases, with 17 bases between them. This CDR3 has 16 amino acids. Germline values: CDR1 MNHEY, CDR2 SVGAGI. The CDR3 DNA is TGTGCCAGCAGTTACGGGCGGAAGGGCCCGGTCGGGGAGCTGTTTTTT. Its protein product is CASSYGRKGPVGELFF.

The J gene is TRBJ1-4, the V gene TRBV19; the D is unclear. Germline V gene sequence: CDR1 LNHDA, CDR2 SQIVND (reference sequence). Between the trimmed V and J ends, which lost 6 bases and 0 bases, there was a span of 8 bases. The length of the CDR3 is 14 residues. The CDR3 coding sequence is TGTGCCAGTAGGGACGGAGCAACTAATGAAAAACTGTTTTTT. It encodes CASRDGATNEKLFF.

This clonotype was counted many times. This chain joins TRBV5-1 and TRBJ2-2, with TRBD2 as a possible D gene (6 bases). CDR1 is SGHRS and CDR2 is YFSETQ in the germline V gene. Trimming pared 3 bases from V and 3 bases from J, leaving 18 bases between. The length of the CDR3 is 17 residues. The CDR3 sequence is CASSSGDRERHTGELFF. DNA of the CDR3: TGCGCCAGCAGCTCGGGGGACCGCGAGAGGCACACCGGGGAGCTGTTTTTT.

About this clonotype itself: With a much larger clone just one base away, this may be a read error. V is TRBV6-4 and J is TRBJ2-2; D is undetermined. CDR3 length: 13 residues. The ends were cut back, 4 bases at V and 1 base at J, with 4 bases in the middle. Germline V gene lookup returns CDR1 MRHNA and CDR2 SNTAGT. This chain's CDR3 is CASSVENTGELFF. The CDR3 DNA follows: TGTGCCAGCAGTGTAGAGAACACCGGGGAGCTGTTTTTT.

V and J are TRBV27 and TRBJ2-1, with TRBD2 matching 10 bases. The CDR3 has 15 amino acids. The germline CDR1 and CDR2 sequences are MNHEY and SMNVEV (reference sequence). With V trimmed by 5 bases and J by 7 bases, 8 bases remained unmatched. The CDR3 DNA is TGTGCCAGCAGTGCGGGGACTAGCGTGGAGAATGAGCAGTTCTTC. It encodes CASSAGTSVENEQFF.

V and J are TRBV5-1 and TRBJ1-5, with no clear D. The V and J ends lost 2 bases and 12 bases respectively, with 15 bases between them. Per the germline V gene, CDR1 is SGHRS and CDR2 is YFSETQ. The CDR3 totals 13 residues. In DNA, the CDR3 is TGCGCCAGCAGCTTAGGGCCCGGGCTTAACCAGCATTTT. Residues: CASSLGPGLNQHF.

This clonotype was seen a handful of times. This chain uses TRBV20-1 with TRBJ2-7; 13 bases are a match to TRBD2. CDR1 is DFQATT, CDR2 SNEGSKA, per germline (reference sequence). CDR3 length: 19 residues. Trimming at V came to 5 bases and at J to 2 bases, leaving 18 bases not matched to a gene. CDR3 amino acids: CSAVPSRTSGRATPYEQYF. Here the CDR3 DNA reads TGCAGTGCTGTCCCTTCACGGACTAGCGGGAGAGCGACCCCCTACGAGCAGTACTTC.

This clonotype has at least ten counts. J is TRBJ1-1 and V is TRBV4-3; D is uncertain. Germline V gene lookup returns CDR1 LGHNA and CDR2 YSLEER. V lost 2 bases, J lost 1 base, and 5 bases lay in between. The CDR3 is 13 residues long. CDR3 DNA: TGCGCCAGCAGCCAAAGAGAGAACACTGAAGCTTTCTTT. Translating it yields CASSQRENTEAFF.

The genes are TRBV12-3 or TRBV12-4 and TRBJ2-2; D gene ambiguous. The CDR3 totals 16 residues. Trimming left V 1 base short and J 0 bases short, with 9 bases between. The CDR3 here is CASSLGLPPNTGELFF. The CDR3, as DNA: TGTGCCAGCAGTTTAGGGCTACCCCCGAACACCGGGGAGCTGTTTTTT.

Many counts were recorded for this clonotype. The chain has TRBV2 and TRBJ1-6, with unresolved D. Trimming cost V 0 bases and J 6 bases, with 9 bases left between them. Germline lookup yields CDR1 SNHLY and CDR2 FYNNEI. The CDR3 is 15 amino acids. The CDR3 region has the DNA TGTGCCAGCAGTGAAGCCCGGGGTCGTAATTCACCCCTCCACTTT. This sequence encodes CASSEARGRNSPLHF. The full variable domain, in which reference TRBV2 and TRBJ1-6 provide the parts outside the CDR3, is EPEVTQTPSHQVTQMGQEVILRCVPISNHLYFYWYRQILGQKVEFLVSFYNNEISEKSEIFDDQFSVERPDGSNFTLKIRSTKLEDSAMYFCASSEARGRNSPLHFGNGTRLTVT.

This clonotype was counted a few times. One base away lies a much larger clone, so this may be a sequencing read error. The gene calls are TRBV6-9 and TRBJ1-5; D not certain. The CDR3 extends over 13 amino acids. The germline CDR1 and CDR2 sequences are MNHGY and SVAAGI. The DNA of the CDR3 is TGTACCAGCAGTTCCTTCGCCTATCAGCCCCAGCATTTT. The encoded protein is CTSSSFAYQPQHF.

As to this clonotype: It may be a read error: a sequence one base away is much more abundant. The chain employs TRBV2 and TRBJ1-1, with 8 bases lining up with TRBD1. This CDR3 is 15 amino acids long. CDR1 is SNHLY and CDR2 is FYNNEI in the germline V gene. The chain's CDR3 is CGSRDGTGLNTEAFF. The CDR3 nucleotides are TGTGGCAGCAGAGACGGGACAGGACTGAACACTGAAGCTTTCTTT.

This clonotype has ten or more counts. J is TRBJ1-5 and V is TRBV6-4; a weak D match, TRBD1 (5 bases). Trimming cost V 0 bases and J 4 bases, with 13 bases left between them. The CDR3 has 16 residues. CDR1 and CDR2 from the germline V gene are MRHNA and SNTAGT. In DNA, the CDR3 is TGTGCCAGCAGTGACTCGAGAAGGGGTACGAATCAGCCCCAGCATTTT. Its translation is CASSDSRRGTNQPQHF.

This clonotype was counted many times. This sequence joins TRBV6-5 and TRBJ2-3, with a tentative D call TRBD2 (5 bases). Trimming pared 2 bases from V and 7 bases from J, leaving 13 bases between. CDR1 is MNHEY, CDR2 SVGAGI, per germline. This CDR3 is built from 14 residues. CDR3 bases: TGTGCCAGCAGTTACAGAGCGGCGCTACATACGCAGTATTTT. Residues: CASSYRAALHTQYF.

The table lists this clonotype with a few counts. J is TRBJ1-5 and V is TRBV12-3 or TRBV12-4; D not resolved. V lost 3 bases, J lost 6 bases, and 27 bases lay in between. CDR3 length: 19 amino acids. The CDR3 sequence: CASSLVPPGVPPGGQPQHF. CDR3 DNA: TGTGCCAGCAGTTTGGTCCCCCCAGGAGTCCCTCCCGGAGGTCAGCCCCAGCATTTT.

The CDR3 sequence is CASSSGPRSEDQYF. In DNA, the CDR3 is TGCGCCAGCAGCTCGGGGCCTAGATCTGAGGACCAGTACTTC. The rearrangement uses TRBV4-1 and TRBJ2-5, with D possibly being TRBD1 or TRBD2 (5 bases each). CDR1 is MGHRA, CDR2 YSYEKL, per germline. Trimming left V 5 bases short and J 10 bases short, with 20 bases between. The CDR3 spans 14 residues.

This clonotype was seen at least ten times. This chain connects TRBV6-2 or TRBV6-3 to TRBJ2-1; 13 bases match TRBD2. Germline V gene sequence: CDR1 MNHEY, CDR2 SVGEGT. Unmatched junction bases numbered 9, after V lost 4 bases and J lost 0 bases. The CDR3 is 19 residues long. This chain's CDR3 is CASSFRLAGGASSYNEQFF. The CDR3 DNA reads as TGTGCCAGCAGTTTTCGACTAGCGGGAGGCGCTAGCTCCTACAATGAGCAGTTCTTC.

This clonotype appeared many times. The chain joins TRBV28 to TRBJ2-1, with TRBD2 matching 11 bases. This CDR3 has 17 amino acids. Germline-derived CDR1 and CDR2 are MDHEN and SYDVKM. V was clipped by 6 bases and J by 6 bases; unmatched bases: 13. The CDR3 coding sequence is TGTGCCAGCAGCCGACTAACTAGCGGGAGAATAGGCAATGAGCAGTTCTTC. Its protein product is CASSRLTSGRIGNEQFF. Full variable domain (remainder filled in from reference TRBV28 and TRBJ2-1): DVKVTQSSRYLVKRTGEKVFLECVQDMDHENMFWYRQDPGLGLRLIYFSYDVKMKEKGDIPEGYSVSREKKERFSLILESASTNQTSMYLCASSRLTSGRIGNEQFFGPGTRLTVL.

This clonotype was observed many times. The chain employs TRBV7-6 and TRBJ2-7, with 9 bases lining up with TRBD2. Germline V lookup: CDR1 SGHVS, CDR2 FNYEAQ. V lost 5 bases and J lost 9; bases outside the gene matches: 11. The CDR3 runs 14 residues. The CDR3: CASSRPVNSGRQYF. DNA for the CDR3: TGTGCCAGCAGCCGACCGGTGAATAGCGGGAGGCAGTACTTC.

This clonotype was detected a few times. A much larger clonotype is one base distant, so this may be a read error. The J gene is TRBJ1-3, the V gene TRBV12-3 or TRBV12-4; D uncertain. The CDR3 is made up of 18 amino acids. CDR3 nucleotides: TGTGCCAGCAGTTTAGTCGTCGACTTCCCGAGCTCTGGAAACACCACATATTTT. It codes for CASSLVVDFPSSGNTTYF.

This clonotype occurred many times. The chain carries TRBV12-3 or TRBV12-4 and TRBJ1-5, with 10 bases lining up with TRBD1. CDR3 length: 14 amino acids. V dropped 7 bases and J dropped 5; count of bases not matched to a gene: 5. The CDR3 loop reads CASTEGQGHQPQHF. The CDR3 nucleotides are TGTGCCAGCACCGAGGGACAGGGGCATCAGCCCCAGCATTTT.

This clonotype showed up many times. V gene TRBV15 combines with J gene TRBJ2-1; the D is unclear. There are 17 residues in the CDR3. Per germline, CDR1 LNHNV and CDR2 YYDKDF (reference sequence). With 1 base removed from V and 5 bases from J, the gap between germline ends came to 18 bases. The CDR3 DNA is TGTGCCACCAGCAGAGTTAAACGAGGACCAACCGACAATGAGCAGTTCTTC. Its translation: CATSRVKRGPTDNEQFF.

This clonotype was seen at least ten times. The gene calls are TRBV28 and TRBJ2-5; weak D call: TRBD1 (6 bases). V lost 7 bases and J 2 bases, leaving 11 bases between the germline ends. CDR3 length: 13 amino acids. Per germline, CDR1 MDHEN and CDR2 SYDVKM. As DNA, the CDR3 is TGTGCCAGCACCGAGGACAGACAAGAGACCCAGTACTTC. Translation: CASTEDRQETQYF.

This clonotype appeared a few times. The V gene is TRBV29-1, the J gene TRBJ2-3; D is uncertain. The J call may be faulty, since TRBJ2-5 better matches the DNA end. In germline, CDR1 is SQVTM, CDR2 ANQGSEA. The CDR3 is 10 residues long. The CDR3, as DNA: TGCAGCGTCCTAGAGGTTGCCCAGTACTTC. Translation gives CSVLEVAQYF.

V gene TRBV6-1 combines with J gene TRBJ2-6; 7 bases map to TRBD1. The CDR3 extends over 14 amino acids. Losses at the gene ends were 7 bases for V and 4 bases for J; bases not matched to a gene: 4. Germline V lookup: CDR1 MNHNS, CDR2 SASEGT. The CDR3 DNA sequence: TGTGCCAGCAAACAGGGGTTAGGGGCCAACGTCCTGACTTTC. It encodes CASKQGLGANVLTF.

This clonotype has ten or more counts. The rearrangement links TRBV3-1 to TRBJ2-5; no definite D call. Germline V gives CDR1 LGHDT, CDR2 YNNKEL (reference sequence). This CDR3 spans 15 amino acids. V shed 1 base and J shed 9 bases, with 18 bases lying between them. The CDR3 here is CASSQGIIHPWAQYF. CDR3 DNA sequence: TGTGCCAGCAGCCAAGGAATCATTCATCCTTGGGCCCAGTACTTC.

This clonotype was detected only a few times. The chain has TRBV29-1 and TRBJ1-2, with a tentative D call TRBD1 (6 bases). This CDR3 is built from 13 residues. V shed 4 bases and J shed 5 bases, with 14 bases lying between them. The V gene's germline CDR1 is SQVTM and CDR2 ANQGSEA. CDR3 nucleotides: TGCAGCGTTGTAATCCAGGGACATTATGGCTACACCTTC. Encoded protein: CSVVIQGHYGYTF.